Below are 12 T cell receptor beta chains sequenced from a single sample in a study of blood T cell repertoires in COVID-19. Repertoires were generated with immunoSEQ multiplex PCR, while TCRdb's copy carries only in-frame clones and drops some. The profile shows 300,000 to 450,000 clones, about 87% of them singletons. The material sequenced was PBMCs or T cells enriched from blood (not recorded which). The receptors here all came from a man aged 35 to 55 in a cohort exposed to, infected with or recovered from COVID-19 (not recorded which).

The CDR3 spells CASSLVRGPYGELFF. CDR3 sequence (DNA): TGTGCCAGCAGCTTGGTGAGGGGGCCCTACGGGGAGCTGTTTTTT. The chain links TRBV5-6 to TRBJ2-2; 7 positions agree with TRBD1. The trim removed 0 bases at V and 7 bases at J, leaving 6 bases unmatched. In germline, CDR1 is SGHDT, CDR2 YYEEEE. The CDR3 is 15 residues long.

This chain links TRBV18 with TRBJ1-5; D may be TRBD1 (5 bases). This CDR3 contains 12 residues. V was pared by 0 bases and J by 9 bases, with 6 bases between. The germline V gene has CDR1 KGHSH and CDR2 LQKENI. The CDR3 loop is CASSPPGRPQHF. CDR3 DNA: TGTGCCAGCTCACCACCGGGGCGGCCCCAGCATTTT.

The chain employs TRBV2 and TRBJ1-3; D gene unclear. Germline V lookup: CDR1 SNHLY, CDR2 FYNNEI. The CDR3 length is 16 residues. V was shortened by 6 bases and J by 3 bases, with 18 bases between the two germline ends. CDR3 coding DNA: TGTGCCAGCAGGACTTTTGTATCCCCTCATGGAAACACCATATATTTT. Its protein product is CASRTFVSPHGNTIYF.

This sequence joins TRBV5-1 and TRBJ2-1, with D perhaps TRBD2 (6 bases). The germline gives CDR1 SGHRS, CDR2 YFSETQ. Trimming removed 0 bases at V and 4 bases at J, with 11 bases between. This CDR3 has 15 residues. Here the CDR3 DNA reads TGCGCCAGCAGCTTGGCGGCAGGACTATACAATGAGCAGTTCTTC. Its protein is CASSLAAGLYNEQFF. The full variable domain, its missing parts supplied by reference TRBV5-1 and TRBJ2-1, is KAGVTQTPRYLIKTRGQQVTLSCSPISGHRSVSWYQQTPGQGLQFLFEYFSETQRNKGNFPGRFSGRQFSNSRSEMNVSTLELGDSALYLCASSLAAGLYNEQFFGPGTRLTVL.

Details on this clone: Other DNA sequences within the sample encode an identical CDR3. The chain carries TRBV5-1 and TRBJ2-7, with 11 bases aligning to TRBD1. The CDR3 has 15 residues. Germline CDR1 and CDR2: SGHRS and YFSETQ. V trimming: 4 bases; J trimming: 0 bases; junction bases outside the gene matches: 3. CDR3 loop: CASSPGTGGSYEQYF. CDR3 in DNA: TGCGCCAGCAGCCCCGGGACAGGGGGCTCCTACGAGCAGTACTTC.

The rearrangement uses TRBV29-1 and TRBJ1-1; possible D gene TRBD1, 6 bases. The CDR3 covers 13 residues. V was cut by 7 bases and J by 2 bases, with 14 bases left in between. Germline assignment: CDR1 SQVTM and CDR2 ANQGSEA. As DNA, the CDR3 is TGCAGCGGAACGGGACACCTTAACACTGAAGCTTTCTTT. It codes for CSGTGHLNTEAFF.

This rearrangement joins TRBV28 to TRBJ1-1; maybe TRBD1 (6 bases). With 3 bases removed from V and 6 bases from J, the gap between germline ends came to 11 bases. This CDR3 is built from 13 residues. CDR1 is MDHEN, CDR2 SYDVKM, per germline. This CDR3 reads CASSLQGIPEAFF. The CDR3 DNA reads as TGTGCCAGCAGTTTGCAGGGGATCCCTGAAGCTTTCTTT.

V is TRBV28 and J is TRBJ2-1, with TRBD2 as a possible D gene (6 bases). Germline loops: CDR1 MDHEN, CDR2 SYDVKM. V dropped 6 bases and J dropped 5 bases, with 11 bases sitting between them. CDR3 length: 13 amino acids. The CDR3 loop is CASSPGSHNEQFF. CDR3 bases: TGTGCCAGCAGCCCCGGGAGCCACAATGAGCAGTTCTTC.

This clone was detected a few times. The rearrangement joins TRBV28 to TRBJ2-7; perhaps TRBD2 as D (7 bases). Germline loops: CDR1 MDHEN, CDR2 SYDVKM. V lost 6 bases and J lost 3, with 12 bases in between. The CDR3 covers 13 residues. CDR3 residues: CASSGGRGYEQYF. DNA of the CDR3: TGTGCCAGCAGCGGGGGGCGGGGCTACGAGCAGTACTTC.

The gene calls are TRBV6-1 and TRBJ2-1, with TRBD1 matching over 8 bases. The germline V gene has CDR1 MNHNS and CDR2 SASEGT. The CDR3 has 15 residues. Germline trimming cut 1 base from V and 7 bases from J; bases unmatched to any gene: 6. The CDR3 DNA reads TGTGCCAGCAGTGAAGAGGGAACAGGGGGAAATGAGCAGTTCTTC. Protein sequence: CASSEEGTGGNEQFF.

This clone was counted once. The rearrangement links TRBV19 to TRBJ2-3, with 10 positions matching TRBD2. J lost 5 bases, V lost 6 bases, and 2 bases had no gene match. From germline, CDR1 is LNHDA and CDR2 SQIVND (reference sequence). The CDR3 is 13 residues long. CDR3 sequence reads: CASRGLARDTQYF. CDR3 DNA: TGTGCCAGTAGGGGACTAGCGAGAGATACGCAGTATTTT.

This chain uses TRBV7-6 with TRBJ1-2, with no clear D. Trimming stripped 1 base from V and 8 bases from J, with 14 bases between. The CDR3 sequence is 14 residues long. Germline V gene lookup returns CDR1 SGHVS and CDR2 FNYEAQ. CDR3 nucleotide sequence: TGTGCCAGCAGCTTAGGGGCCCGTGCGGGGGGCTACACCTTC. It is translated as CASSLGARAGGYTF.